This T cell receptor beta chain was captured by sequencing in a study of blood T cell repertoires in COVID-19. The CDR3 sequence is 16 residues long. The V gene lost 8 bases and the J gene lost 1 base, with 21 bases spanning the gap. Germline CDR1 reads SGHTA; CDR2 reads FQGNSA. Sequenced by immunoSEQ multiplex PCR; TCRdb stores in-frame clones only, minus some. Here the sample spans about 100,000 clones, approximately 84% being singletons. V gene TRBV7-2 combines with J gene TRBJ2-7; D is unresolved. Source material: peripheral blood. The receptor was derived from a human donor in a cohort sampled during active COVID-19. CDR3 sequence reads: CASAWASESYSYEQYF. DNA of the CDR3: TGTGCCAGCGCATGGGCGTCCGAGTCCTATTCCTACGAGCAGTACTTC.